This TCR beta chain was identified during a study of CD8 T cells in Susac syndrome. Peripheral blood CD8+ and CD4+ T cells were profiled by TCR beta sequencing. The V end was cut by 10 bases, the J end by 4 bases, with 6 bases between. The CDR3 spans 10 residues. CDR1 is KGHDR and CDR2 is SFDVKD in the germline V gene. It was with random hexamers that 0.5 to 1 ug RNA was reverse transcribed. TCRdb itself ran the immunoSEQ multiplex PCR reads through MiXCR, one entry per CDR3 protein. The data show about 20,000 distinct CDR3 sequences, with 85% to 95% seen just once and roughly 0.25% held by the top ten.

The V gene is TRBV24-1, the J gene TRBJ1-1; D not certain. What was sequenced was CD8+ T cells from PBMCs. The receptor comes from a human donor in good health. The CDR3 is CATGCTEAFF. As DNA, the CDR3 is TGTGCCACGGGGTGCACTGAAGCTTTCTTT.